The TCR beta chain described here comes from a study of T cells after yellow fever vaccination. Study-wide points: Post-booster samples contained most primary-vaccination clones (about 96% CD4, around 90% CD8).

5'RACE template switching produced TCR cDNA carrying a universal primer site and UMIs. TCRdb called the 5' RACE reads again in MiXCR, with one record for every CDR3 protein. The sample consists of 100,000 to 150,000 distinct CDR3 sequences, 7.4% of them appearing once. Germline V gene data show CDR1 as MNHEY and CDR2 as SMNVEV (reference sequence). The CDR3 extends over 17 amino acids. V shed 6 bases, J shed 0 bases, and the junction held 12 bases outside the gene matches. This clonotype was picked up many times. Its antigen is undetermined. The material was CD4+ T cells sorted from PBMCs, obtained around 10 days after the first yellow fever vaccination. The rearrangement uses TRBV27 and TRBJ2-5, with TRBD1 identical over 8 bases. The sequence was collected from a man aged 18-30 years who received the YFV17D yellow fever vaccine. This CDR3 reads CASSPLTGVEYQETQYF. The CDR3 DNA reads as TGTGCCAGCAGCCCCTTGACAGGGGTCGAGTACCAAGAGACCCAGTACTTC.